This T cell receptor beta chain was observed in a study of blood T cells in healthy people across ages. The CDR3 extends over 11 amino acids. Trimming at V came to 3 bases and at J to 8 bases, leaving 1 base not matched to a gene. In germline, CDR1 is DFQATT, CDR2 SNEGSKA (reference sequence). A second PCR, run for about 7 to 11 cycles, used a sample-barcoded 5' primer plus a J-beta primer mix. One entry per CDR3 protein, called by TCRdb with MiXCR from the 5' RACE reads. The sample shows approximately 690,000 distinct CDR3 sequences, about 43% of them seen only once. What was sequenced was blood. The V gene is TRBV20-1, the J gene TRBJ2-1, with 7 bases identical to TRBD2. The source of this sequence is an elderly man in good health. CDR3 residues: CSARGGYEQFF. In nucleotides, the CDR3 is TGCAGTGCTAGGGGGGGGTATGAGCAGTTCTTC.